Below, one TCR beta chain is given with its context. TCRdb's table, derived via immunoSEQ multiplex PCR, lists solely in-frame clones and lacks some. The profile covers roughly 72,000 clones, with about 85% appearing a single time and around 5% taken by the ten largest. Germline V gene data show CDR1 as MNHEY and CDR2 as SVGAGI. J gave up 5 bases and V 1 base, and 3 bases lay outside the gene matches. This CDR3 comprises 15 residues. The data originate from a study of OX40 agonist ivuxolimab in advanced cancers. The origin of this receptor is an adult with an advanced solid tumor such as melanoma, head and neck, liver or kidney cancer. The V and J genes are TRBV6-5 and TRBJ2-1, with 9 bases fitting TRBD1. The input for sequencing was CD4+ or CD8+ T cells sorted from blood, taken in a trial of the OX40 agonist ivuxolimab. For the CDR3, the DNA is TGTGCCAGCAGTTACTGGGGACAGGGCCACAATGAGCAGTTCTTC. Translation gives CASSYWGQGHNEQFF.